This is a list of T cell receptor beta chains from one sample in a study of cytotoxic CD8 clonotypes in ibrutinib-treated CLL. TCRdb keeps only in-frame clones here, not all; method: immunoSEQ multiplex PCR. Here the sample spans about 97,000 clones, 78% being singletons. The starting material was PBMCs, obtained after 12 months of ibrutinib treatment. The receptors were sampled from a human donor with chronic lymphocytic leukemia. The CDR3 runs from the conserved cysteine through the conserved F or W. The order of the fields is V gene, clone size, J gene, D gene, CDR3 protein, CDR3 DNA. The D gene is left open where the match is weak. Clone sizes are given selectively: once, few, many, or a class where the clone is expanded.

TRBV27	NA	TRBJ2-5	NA	CASSPDGGAKTQYF	TGTGCCAGCAGTCCTGATGGGGGCGCGAAGACCCAGTACTTC
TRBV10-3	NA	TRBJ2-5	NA	CAIKGQGEETQYF	TGTGCCATCAAGGGGCAGGGTGAAGAGACCCAGTACTTC
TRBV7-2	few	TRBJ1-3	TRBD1	CASSLGTGAGNTIYF	TGTGCCAGCAGCTTAGGGACAGGGGCTGGAAACACCATATATTTT
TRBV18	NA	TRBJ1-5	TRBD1	CASSPLSGQGAQPQHF	TGTGCCAGCTCACCTCTATCCGGACAGGGGGCTCAGCCCCAGCATTTT
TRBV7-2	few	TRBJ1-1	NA	CASSGRSMNTEAFF	TGTGCCAGCAGCGGCAGGTCTATGAACACTGAAGCTTTCTTT
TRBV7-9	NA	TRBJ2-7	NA	CASSYRDGTYEQYF	TGTGCCAGCAGTTACCGGGACGGAACCTACGAGCAGTACTTC
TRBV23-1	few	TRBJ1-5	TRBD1	CASSQSSIAAGGFQPQHF	TGCGCCAGCAGTCAATCTTCAATAGCGGCAGGGGGCTTTCAGCCCCAGCATTTT
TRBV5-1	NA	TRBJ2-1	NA	CASSLEGTPYNEQFF	TGCGCCAGCAGCTTGGAGGGGACACCTTACAATGAGCAGTTCTTC
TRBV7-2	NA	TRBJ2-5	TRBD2	CASSLVGLAGGQETQYF	TGTGCCAGCAGCTTAGTGGGACTAGCGGGGGGACAAGAGACCCAGTACTTC
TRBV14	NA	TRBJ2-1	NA	CASSQQKALEQFF	TGTGCCAGCAGCCAACAGAAAGCCCTTGAGCAGTTCTTC
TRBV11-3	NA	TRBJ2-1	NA	CASSQGTPVEGEQFF	TGTGCCAGCAGCCAAGGGACGCCCGTGGAGGGCGAGCAGTTCTTC
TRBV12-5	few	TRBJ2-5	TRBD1	CASGQTRQGATPTQYF	TGTGCTAGTGGTCAGACTAGACAGGGGGCGACCCCGACCCAGTACTTC
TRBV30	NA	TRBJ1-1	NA	CAEKGRRGMNTEAFF	TGTGCCGAGAAGGGGAGAAGGGGGATGAACACTGAAGCTTTCTTT
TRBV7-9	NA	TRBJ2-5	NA	CASRAGLGGETQYF	TGTGCCAGTCGTGCGGGACTAGGGGGCGAGACCCAGTACTTC
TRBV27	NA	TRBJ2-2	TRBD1	CASSILRGQGNTGELFF	TGTGCCAGCAGTATTTTGAGGGGACAGGGGAACACCGGGGAGCTGTTTTTT
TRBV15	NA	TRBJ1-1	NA	CATSGRGLNTEAFF	TGTGCCACCAGCGGCAGGGGCCTCAACACTGAAGCTTTCTTT
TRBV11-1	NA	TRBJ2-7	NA	CASSSTAGFWTSSYEQYF	TGTGCCAGCAGCTCCACGGCGGGTTTTTGGACCTCTTCCTACGAGCAGTACTTC